The text below deals with one T cell receptor beta chain. Its antigen is still unknown. Treatment noted: oral pan-JAK inhibitor, 5-10 mg twice daily. Peripheral blood and lesional scalp punch biopsies were taken from alopecia areata patients. This sample is drawn from a study of CD8+ T cells in alopecia areata. Study-wide background: Disease severity was quantified as SALT score of affected scalp area.

Study-level points and caveats: Scalp clonality, along with expanded CD8+ clones among the top 100, was significantly decreased by tofacitinib.

CDR3 length: 13 amino acids. CDR1 and CDR2 from the germline V gene are SGHDT and YYEEEE. Trimming shortened V by 2 bases and J by 2 bases, and 7 bases separated the two germline ends. Extracted RNA was reverse transcribed into cDNA, the sequencing template. Repertoires were generated with immunoSEQ multiplex PCR, while TCRdb's copy carries only in-frame clones and drops some. This table has 200,000 to 250,000 clones, 66% appearing once. The clonotype comes from a human donor with alopecia areata. The chain combines TRBV5-6 with TRBJ1-1, with D unclear. Material: CD4+ T cells sorted from blood, obtained around week 44, from a patient treated with tofacitinib. The CDR3 nucleotides are TGTGCCAGCAGCTTCGCGGACAACACTGAAGCTTTCTTT. It translates to CASSFADNTEAFF. Full variable domain (missing parts from reference TRBV5-6 and TRBJ1-1): DAGVTQSPTHLIKTRGQQVTLRCSPKSGHDTVSWYQQALGQGPQFIFQYYEEEERQRGNFPDRFSGHQFPNYSSELNVNALLLGDSALYLCASSFADNTEAFFGQGTRLTVV.